The 21 T cell receptor beta chains below all came from one sample that was sequenced in a study of T cells in Graves' hyperthyroidism and ophthalmopathy. Researchers amplified the TCR beta CDR3 regions from RNA transcripts. The study used the HTBI primer set for a first-round RT-PCR of the TCR CDR3. TCRdb used MiXCR to reprocess the multiplex PCR reads, holding one entry per CDR3 protein. The sample contains hundreds of thousands of distinct CDR3 sequences, about 15% of which appear only once. Sequences were obtained from blood. Every receptor here comes from a woman under 30 with Graves' hyperthyroidism.

This clonotype showed up many times. J is TRBJ2-3 and V is TRBV12-3 or TRBV12-4; 9 nucleotides line up with TRBD2. J lost 4 bases, V lost 3 bases, and 5 bases had no gene match. The CDR3 is made up of 15 amino acids. CDR3 region: CASSFSGRASDTQYF. The CDR3 nucleotides read TGTGCCAGCAGTTTTAGCGGGAGAGCCTCAGATACGCAGTATTTT.

The chain has TRBV10-3 and TRBJ2-2; 10 nucleotides align to TRBD2. Trimming removed 4 bases from V and 5 bases from J; junction bases left unmatched: 7. CDR1 is ENHRY and CDR2 is SYGVKD in the germline V gene. The CDR3 extends over 16 amino acids. CDR3 DNA: TGTGCCATCAGTGTTGGAATAGCGGGAGGTACCGGGGAGCTGTTTTTT. It yields the protein CAISVGIAGGTGELFF.

The table lists this clonotype with a few counts. V is TRBV6-1 and J is TRBJ1-4; D uncertain. The CDR3 runs 16 residues. The germline V gene encodes CDR1 MNHNS and CDR2 SASEGT. The V end was cut by 8 bases, the J end by 0 bases, with 16 bases between. CDR3 region: CASDWRAPPTNEKLFF. CDR3 nucleotides: TGTGCCAGCGATTGGAGGGCCCCACCAACTAATGAAAAACTGTTTTTT.

This clonotype was picked up many times. The chain joins TRBV28 to TRBJ2-3, with a weak D call TRBD2 (5 bases). This CDR3 region has 14 residues. CDR1 and CDR2 from the germline V gene are MDHEN and SYDVKM. V was pared by 3 bases and J by 7 bases, with 14 bases between. CDR3 nucleotide sequence: TGTGCCAGCAGTTTCCGGGGAGCCACTAATACGCAGTATTTT. Protein sequence: CASSFRGATNTQYF.

The CDR3 DNA is TGTGCCAGCAGCCAAGATTTCCGAGGGGGAGAGAACACCGGGGAGCTGTTTTTT. Translating gives CASSQDFRGGENTGELFF. The rearrangement uses TRBV4-2 and TRBJ2-2; TRBD1 might be the D (6 bases). Trimming cost V 0 bases and J 1 base, with 15 bases left between them. The germline CDR1 and CDR2 sequences are LGHNA and YNFKEQ. The CDR3 consists of 18 residues.

In its sample, this clonotype was seen many times. The chain has TRBV3-1 and TRBJ2-2; unclear D gene. The length of the CDR3 is 12 residues. Germline CDR1 LGHDT, CDR2 YNNKEL (reference sequence). V lost 7 bases and J lost 3, with 6 bases in between. This CDR3 reads CASTSYTGELFF. In DNA form, the CDR3 reads TGTGCCAGCACGTCATACACCGGGGAGCTGTTTTTT.

This clonotype was observed many times. The chain carries TRBV5-1 and TRBJ2-1; 9 bases map to TRBD1. This CDR3 comprises 15 residues. The germline V gene encodes CDR1 SGHRS and CDR2 YFSETQ. J was trimmed by 8 bases and V by 5 bases; bases with no gene match: 11. In nucleotides, the CDR3 is TGCGCCAGCAGATCAGGGACAGGGTGGGGAGATGAGCAGTTCTTC. Translation gives CASRSGTGWGDEQFF.

A single count supports this clonotype. This chain uses TRBV7-2 with TRBJ2-7, with D possibly TRBD1 on 5 matching bases. Germline CDR1 SGHTA, CDR2 FQGNSA. Trimming shortened V by 5 bases and J by 2 bases, and 16 bases separated the two germline ends. CDR3 length: 15 residues. The CDR3 DNA sequence: TGTGCCAGCAGCCCGCCCAATACCAGGGCCTACGAGCAGTACTTC. Protein: CASSPPNTRAYEQYF.

V is TRBV19 and J is TRBJ2-1; D may correspond to TRBD1 or TRBD2 (5 bases each). The germline V gene has CDR1 LNHDA and CDR2 SQIVND (reference sequence). This CDR3 spans 14 amino acids. Trimming took 8 bases from V and 5 from J, leaving 16 bases between them. As DNA, the CDR3 is TGTGCCAGTCCCGAGGGCCAGGGAAACAATGAGCAGTTCTTC. It specifies CASPEGQGNNEQFF.

This clonotype was seen ten or more times. The chain uses TRBV24-1 and TRBJ2-7; 8 nucleotides agree with TRBD1. Germline CDR1 reads KGHDR; CDR2 reads SFDVKD. V was clipped by 4 bases and J by 6 bases; unmatched bases: 13. CDR3 length: 16 amino acids. CDR3 in DNA: TGTGCCACCAGTGACCCTCGACAGGGGCCGGCTCGCGAGCAGTACTTC. This sequence encodes CATSDPRQGPAREQYF.

This clonotype occurred many times. J is TRBJ2-5 and V is TRBV2; possible D gene TRBD2, 5 bases. Trimming shortened V by 4 bases and J by 5 bases, and 14 bases separated the two germline ends. Per the germline V gene, CDR1 is SNHLY and CDR2 is FYNNEI. This CDR3 comprises 14 residues. The CDR3 DNA follows: TGTGCCAGCAGTGGCCGAGGGAAATTGGAGACCCAGTACTTC. Amino acid sequence: CASSGRGKLETQYF.

This clonotype was counted a few times. The rearrangement links TRBV5-1 to TRBJ2-2; 7 nucleotides agree with TRBD2. This CDR3 is 18 amino acids long. With V trimmed by 5 bases and J by 0 bases, 13 bases remained unmatched. CDR1 and CDR2 (germline): SGHRS, YFSETQ. The CDR3 spells CASSGGGVNPANTGELFF. The CDR3 region has the DNA TGCGCCAGCAGTGGGGGGGGTGTTAACCCCGCGAACACCGGGGAGCTGTTTTTT.

CDR3 DNA: TGTGCCAGCGGAGGAGGGACAGGAGGTCAGCCCCAGCATTTT. This codes for CASGGGTGGQPQHF. The chain carries TRBV6-1 and TRBJ1-5, with 8 bases lining up with TRBD1. With 8 bases clipped from V and 6 bases from J, the junction kept 9 bases outside the gene matches. The CDR3 extends over 14 amino acids. Per the germline V gene, CDR1 is MNHNS and CDR2 is SASEGT.

This clonotype was recorded a few times. The rearrangement joins TRBV30 to TRBJ2-2; 7 bases are a match to TRBD2. Trimming cost V 0 bases and J 5 bases; bases outside gene matches: 6. The CDR3 contains 15 residues. Germline-derived CDR1 and CDR2 are GTSNPN and SVGIG (reference sequence). The DNA of the CDR3 is TGTGCCTGGAGTGTAATCGGGGGGATTACCGGGGAGCTGTTTTTT. Its translation is CAWSVIGGITGELFF.

CDR3 in amino acids: CASSRGAGLPNYNEQFF. CDR3 nucleotide sequence: TGTGCCAGTAGTAGGGGGGCGGGACTACCGAATTACAATGAGCAGTTCTTC. The genes are TRBV19 and TRBJ2-1, with a tentative D call TRBD2 (7 bases). V lost 4 bases to trimming and J lost 4 bases, with 20 bases between them. There are 17 residues in the CDR3. The germline V gene encodes CDR1 LNHDA and CDR2 SQIVND (reference sequence).

Only a few counts were recorded for this clonotype. The chain carries TRBV20-1 and TRBJ1-4; weak D call: TRBD1 (6 bases). The V end lost 0 bases, the J end lost 7 bases, and 18 bases lay between the germline ends. CDR3 length equals 16 residues. In germline, CDR1 is DFQATT, CDR2 SNEGSKA (reference sequence). The CDR3 spells CSARDWEGDGSEKLFF. In nucleotides, the CDR3 is TGCAGTGCTAGAGATTGGGAGGGGGACGGTAGTGAAAAACTGTTTTTT.

This clonotype was counted at least ten times. This chain uses TRBV18 with TRBJ2-1; D possibly corresponds to TRBD2 (6 bases). The CDR3 spans 12 residues. Trimming took off 8 bases at V and 9 bases at J, with 14 bases between the two ends. The V gene's germline CDR1 is KGHSH and CDR2 LQKENI. The CDR3 reads CASSPRGGEQFF. The DNA of the CDR3 is TGTGCCAGCAGCCCCCGGGGAGGTGAGCAGTTCTTC.

This clonotype was detected only a few times. The chain joins TRBV11-2 to TRBJ1-6; D unresolved. Trimming took off 0 bases at V and 4 bases at J, with 16 bases between the two ends. Germline loops: CDR1 SGHAT, CDR2 FQNNGV. The CDR3 consists of 18 residues. The CDR3 region has the DNA TGTGCCAGCAGCTTAGATTCCTTAGAACGTCCGTATAATTCACCCCTCCACTTT. Amino acid sequence: CASSLDSLERPYNSPLHF.

In this sample, this clonotype turned up a few times. The chain recombines TRBV10-3 with TRBJ2-7; 8 nucleotides match TRBD2. Germline V lookup: CDR1 ENHRY, CDR2 SYGVKD. With V trimmed by 2 bases and J by 3 bases, 9 bases remained unmatched. The CDR3 consists of 16 residues. The CDR3 protein is CAISEGLAGPIYEQYF. The DNA of the CDR3 is TGTGCCATCAGTGAGGGTCTAGCGGGTCCGATCTACGAGCAGTACTTC.

The table lists this clonotype with many counts. The rearrangement links TRBV27 to TRBJ1-6, with 7 bases lining up with TRBD1. The CDR3 is 15 amino acids. With V trimmed by 6 bases and J by 5 bases, 7 bases remained unmatched. The germline CDR1 and CDR2 sequences are MNHEY and SMNVEV (reference sequence). CDR3 residues: CASRRDGTDNSPLHF. The CDR3 DNA sequence: TGTGCCAGCAGAAGAGATGGGACAGATAATTCACCCCTCCACTTT.

This clonotype came up many times. V usage is TRBV30 and J usage is TRBJ2-1; maybe TRBD1 (6 bases). The CDR3 spans 15 residues. CDR1 is GTSNPN, CDR2 SVGIG, per germline (reference sequence). V lost 1 base to trimming and J lost 1 base, with 11 bases between them. This chain's CDR3 is CAWSGPGESYNEQFF. The CDR3 DNA is TGTGCCTGGAGTGGGCCAGGGGAATCCTACAATGAGCAGTTCTTC.